A single sample gave rise to the 16 T cell receptor beta chains below, sequenced in a study of shared clonotypes between healthy human individuals. CD8 cells regarded as naive lacked CD45RO, were positively chosen for CCR7, and omitted terminally differentiated effector memory CD45RA+ cells. The method was immunoSEQ multiplex PCR; TCRdb's version includes in-frame clones alone and lacks a portion of them. In the table there are approximately 1.9 million clones, 85% to 95% of which are singletons. Sequenced sample: naive CD8+ T cells from PBMCs. The receptor set was obtained from a man aged 18 to 35 in good health. Some clones in this sample may be carry-over from other donors' samples.

This chain links TRBV7-9 with TRBJ2-1; 14 bases are a match to TRBD2. V was pared by 6 bases and J by 9 bases, with 13 bases of the junction left unmatched. The CDR3 spans 17 residues. Germline-derived CDR1 and CDR2 are SEHNR and FQNEAQ (reference sequence). For the CDR3, the DNA is TGTGCCAGCAGGGCCGGGACTAGCGGGAGTGTTTTCACTGAGCAGTTCTTC. Translation: CASRAGTSGSVFTEQFF.

V gene TRBV7-9 combines with J gene TRBJ1-4; D unresolved. The V gene lost 2 bases and the J gene lost 4 bases, with 8 bases spanning the gap. CDR1 is SEHNR, CDR2 FQNEAQ, per germline (reference sequence). The CDR3 is 14 residues long. CDR3 nucleotide sequence: TGTGCCAGCAGCTTAACAACCTATAATGAAAAACTGTTTTTT. It yields the protein CASSLTTYNEKLFF.

The V call is TRBV27, the J call TRBJ1-1; D possibly corresponds to TRBD1 (5 bases). Looked up from germline, CDR1 is MNHEY and CDR2 is SMNVEV (reference sequence). V lost 10 bases and J lost 5, with 20 bases in between. The CDR3 has 14 amino acids. The CDR3 DNA reads TGTGCCATCCGCATCGGGCTGGGGGGAACTGAAGCTTTCTTT. Protein sequence: CAIRIGLGGTEAFF.

In its sample, this clone was seen once. The V call is TRBV28, the J call TRBJ2-1; TRBD2 agrees at 9 bases. This CDR3 contains 17 residues. CDR1 and CDR2 (germline): MDHEN, SYDVKM. Losses at the gene ends were 5 bases for V and 6 bases for J; bases not matched to a gene: 14. The CDR3 region has the DNA TGTGCCAGCAGTCCTTCCCGTGCGTTAGCGGGAGCCAATGAGCAGTTCTTC. This encodes CASSPSRALAGANEQFF.

V and J are TRBV7-9 and TRBJ2-1; D is unclear. Germline V gene data show CDR1 as SEHNR and CDR2 as FQNEAQ (reference sequence). The CDR3 spans 14 residues. V dropped 4 bases and J dropped 9 bases, with 16 bases sitting between them. The CDR3 loop is CASSSTLKGPEQFF. CDR3 DNA: TGTGCCAGCAGCTCAACCCTTAAGGGCCCTGAGCAGTTCTTC. Together with reference TRBV7-9 and TRBJ2-1, the CDR3 gives the full variable domain: DTGVSQNPRHKITKRGQNVTFRCDPISEHNRLYWYRQTLGQGPEFLTYFQNEAQLEKSRLLSDRFSAERPKGSFSTLEIQRTEQGDSAMYLCASSSTLKGPEQFFGPGTRLTVL.

V gene TRBV7-9 combines with J gene TRBJ2-7, with 10 positions matching TRBD2. Germline V CDR1 and CDR2: SEHNR, FQNEAQ (reference sequence). The junction had 6 bases not matched to a gene; V was cut back by 5 bases and J by 2 bases. The CDR3 spans 15 residues. The chain's CDR3 is CASSPVAGGTYEQYF. The CDR3 nucleotides are TGTGCCAGCAGCCCCGTAGCGGGAGGAACCTACGAGCAGTACTTC. Looking up the rest from reference TRBV7-9 and TRBJ2-7 gives the full variable domain: DTGVSQNPRHKITKRGQNVTFRCDPISEHNRLYWYRQTLGQGPEFLTYFQNEAQLEKSRLLSDRFSAERPKGSFSTLEIQRTEQGDSAMYLCASSPVAGGTYEQYFGPGTRLTVT.

The count of this clone is one. Other DNA sequences in this sample translate to the same CDR3. The V and J genes are TRBV4-1 and TRBJ2-5, with TRBD1 matching over 7 bases. Per the germline V gene, CDR1 is MGHRA and CDR2 is YSYEKL. J was trimmed by 2 bases and V by 4 bases; bases with no gene match: 1. The CDR3 length is 13 residues. This CDR3 reads CASSPDRQETQYF. The CDR3, as DNA: TGCGCCAGCAGCCCGGACAGGCAAGAGACCCAGTACTTC.

This clone came up a few times. The V and J genes are TRBV19 and TRBJ1-1; 8 nucleotides align to TRBD1. Germline CDR1 and CDR2: LNHDA and SQIVND (reference sequence). J gave up 3 bases and V 5 bases, and 2 bases lay outside the gene matches. The length of the CDR3 is 13 residues. The CDR3 protein is CASSQGAYTEAFF. The CDR3 DNA sequence: TGTGCCAGTAGTCAGGGGGCGTACACTGAAGCTTTCTTT. Using reference TRBV19 and TRBJ1-1 for the parts outside the CDR3, the full variable domain is DGGITQSPKYLFRKEGQNVTLSCEQNLNHDAMYWYRQDPGQGLRLIYYSQIVNDFQKGDIAEGYSVSREKKESFPLTVTSAQKNPTAFYLCASSQGAYTEAFFGQGTRLTVV.

The genes are TRBV27 and TRBJ2-7, with D unclear. V lost 6 bases and J lost 3, with 12 bases in between. This CDR3 has 13 amino acids. Per germline, CDR1 MNHEY and CDR2 SMNVEV (reference sequence). The CDR3 DNA follows: TGTGCCAGCAGCGGTGGTCGACGCTACGAGCAGTACTTC. It specifies CASSGGRRYEQYF.

This clone was picked up one time. This rearrangement joins TRBV19 to TRBJ2-7, with TRBD1 matching 9 bases. Looked up from germline, CDR1 is LNHDA and CDR2 is SQIVND (reference sequence). The CDR3 is made up of 15 amino acids. The ends lost 8 bases at V and 5 bases at J; junction bases unmatched: 13. The CDR3 DNA reads as TGTGCCAGTGGGGGTCGGGACAGGGCCCTTCACGAGCAGTACTTC. Its protein product is CASGGRDRALHEQYF.

V and J are TRBV28 and TRBJ2-7, with 10 nucleotides matching TRBD2. Trimming removed 6 bases from V and 3 bases from J; junction bases left unmatched: 5. This CDR3 contains 14 residues. CDR1 is MDHEN and CDR2 is SYDVKM in the germline V gene. CDR3 protein: CASSSRLAGYEQYF. The CDR3 bases are TGTGCCAGCAGCTCCAGACTAGCGGGCTACGAGCAGTACTTC.

This rearrangement joins TRBV27 to TRBJ1-2, with a possible D match to TRBD1 (6 bases). The CDR3 runs 13 residues. From germline, CDR1 is MNHEY and CDR2 SMNVEV (reference sequence). V lost 5 bases to trimming and J lost 8 bases, with 15 bases between them. The DNA for the CDR3 is TGTGCCAGCAGTCCCCGACAGGCTGGGGGCTACACCTTC. Its translation: CASSPRQAGGYTF.

The rearrangement joins TRBV6-1 to TRBJ1-5; unclear D gene. Germline assignment: CDR1 MNHNS and CDR2 SASEGT. Trimming stripped 2 bases from V and 4 bases from J, with 12 bases between. This CDR3 is 15 amino acids long. The CDR3 region is CASSESPTQNQPQHF. CDR3 in DNA: TGTGCCAGCAGTGAATCGCCCACTCAGAATCAGCCCCAGCATTTT.

About this clone itself: This sample includes further DNA sequences coding for the same CDR3. This chain connects TRBV27 to TRBJ1-1; D not certain. Trimming removed 2 bases from V and 6 bases from J, with 7 bases in between. The CDR3 loop spans 12 amino acids. Germline V lookup: CDR1 MNHEY, CDR2 SMNVEV (reference sequence). CDR3 sequence reads: CASSLPGPEAFF. The CDR3 DNA follows: TGTGCCAGCAGTTTACCGGGCCCTGAAGCTTTCTTT.

The chain uses TRBV9 and TRBJ2-3; TRBD2 aligns across 9 bases. V shed 0 bases, J shed 6 bases, and the junction held 8 bases outside the gene matches. Germline loops: CDR1 SGDLS, CDR2 YYNGEE. The CDR3 sequence is 16 residues long. CDR3 bases: TGTGCCAGCAGCGTAGCTGGGACTAGCTGGGGGGATACGCAGTATTTT. The encoded protein is CASSVAGTSWGDTQYF. The full variable domain, its missing parts supplied by reference TRBV9 and TRBJ2-3, is DSGVTQTPKHLITATGQRVTLRCSPRSGDLSVYWYQQSLDQGLQFLIQYYNGEERAKGNILERFSAQQFPDLHSELNLSSLELGDSALYFCASSVAGTSWGDTQYFGPGTRLTVL.

This clone was observed a single time. V usage is TRBV5-4 and J usage is TRBJ1-5; D uncertain. This CDR3 spans 13 amino acids. V was pared by 0 bases and J by 2 bases, with 3 bases between. The germline V gene has CDR1 SGHNT and CDR2 YYREEE (reference sequence). DNA for the CDR3: TGTGCCAGCAGCTTGGATGGCAATCAGCCCCAGCATTTT. It encodes CASSLDGNQPQHF.